This is a list of T cell receptor beta chains from one sample in a study of regulatory and conventional T cells in RAG deficiency. The method was immunoSEQ multiplex PCR; TCRdb's version includes in-frame clones alone and lacks a portion of them. The profile shows 32,000 or so clones, around 89% of them singletons. The same data also contributed to another study, on regulatory T cells.

The sample was CD8+ T cells sorted from blood. These receptors came from a human donor in good health. Both conserved end residues are part of each CDR3. D genes are given only for firm matches.

j_call d_call v_call cdr3_nt cdr3_aa
TRBJ1-2 TRBD1 TRBV19 TGTGCCAGTAGTGAACCGGGACAGTATTTCTATGGCTACACCTTC CASSEPGQYFYGYTF
TRBJ2-7 TRBD1 TRBV9 TGTGCCAGCAGCGACCGGGACAGATCCTACGAGCAGTACTTC CASSDRDRSYEQYF
TRBJ1-5 NA TRBV6-5 TGTGCCAGCAGTTACTCGAGCGGGGATCAGCCCCAGCATTTT CASSYSSGDQPQHF
TRBJ2-7 NA TRBV9 TGTGCCAGCAGCGTAGACTGGGGCCAGGCCTACGAGCAGTACTTC CASSVDWGQAYEQYF
TRBJ2-3 NA TRBV6-1 TGTGCCAGCAGTGATCGGGTGGGGGGCACAGATACGCAGTATTTT CASSDRVGGTDTQYF
TRBJ1-1 NA TRBV2 TGTGCCAGCAGTCACAGGGAACCGAACACTGAAGCTTTCTTT CASSHREPNTEAFF
TRBJ2-2 NA TRBV9 TGTGCCAGCAGCGTAGCTGCTCAGGGGAACACCGGGGAGCTGTTTTTT CASSVAAQGNTGELFF
TRBJ1-6 NA TRBV10-2 TGCGCCAGCAGTATCCGGGCTTGGGGGCCCCTCCACTTT CASSIRAWGPLHF
TRBJ1-1 NA TRBV6-5 TGTGCCAGCAGTTATTGGGGGGCCGGTGAAGCTTTCTTT CASSYWGAGEAFF
TRBJ2-7 TRBD2 TRBV7-2 TGTGCCAGCAGCTTCCACGGGTCCAGCGGGATCCTACCGTACGAGCAGTACTTC CASSFHGSSGILPYEQYF
TRBJ1-4 NA TRBV2 TGTGCCAGCAGTGGGGAGAGGAATGAAAAACTGTTTTTT CASSGERNEKLFF
TRBJ1-2 NA TRBV30 TGTGCCTGGACAGGTGCGAACTATGGCTACACCTTC CAWTGANYGYTF